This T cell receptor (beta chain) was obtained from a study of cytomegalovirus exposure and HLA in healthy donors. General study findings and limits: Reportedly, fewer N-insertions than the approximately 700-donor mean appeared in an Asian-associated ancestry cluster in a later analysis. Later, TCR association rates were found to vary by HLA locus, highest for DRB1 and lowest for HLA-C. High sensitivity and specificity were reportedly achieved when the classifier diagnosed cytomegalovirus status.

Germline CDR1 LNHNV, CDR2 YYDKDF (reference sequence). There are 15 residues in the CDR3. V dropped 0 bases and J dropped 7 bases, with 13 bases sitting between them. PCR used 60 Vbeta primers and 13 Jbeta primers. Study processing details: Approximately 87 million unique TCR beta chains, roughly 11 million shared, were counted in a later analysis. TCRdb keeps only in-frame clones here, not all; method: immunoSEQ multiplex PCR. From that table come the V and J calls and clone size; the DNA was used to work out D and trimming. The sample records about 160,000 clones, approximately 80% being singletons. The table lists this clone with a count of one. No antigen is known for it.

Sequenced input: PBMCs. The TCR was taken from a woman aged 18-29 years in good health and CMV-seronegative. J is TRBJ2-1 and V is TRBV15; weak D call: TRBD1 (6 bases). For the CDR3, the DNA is TGTGCCACCAGCAGAGATCTAGGGGGATGGAATGAGCAGTTCTTC. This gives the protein CATSRDLGGWNEQFF. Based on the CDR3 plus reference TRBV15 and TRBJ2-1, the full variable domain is DAMVIQNPRYQVTQFGKPVTLSCSQTLNHNVMYWYQQKSSQAPKLLFHYYDKDFNNEADTPDNFQSRRPNTSFCFLDIRSPGLGDTAMYLCATSRDLGGWNEQFFGPGTRLTVL.